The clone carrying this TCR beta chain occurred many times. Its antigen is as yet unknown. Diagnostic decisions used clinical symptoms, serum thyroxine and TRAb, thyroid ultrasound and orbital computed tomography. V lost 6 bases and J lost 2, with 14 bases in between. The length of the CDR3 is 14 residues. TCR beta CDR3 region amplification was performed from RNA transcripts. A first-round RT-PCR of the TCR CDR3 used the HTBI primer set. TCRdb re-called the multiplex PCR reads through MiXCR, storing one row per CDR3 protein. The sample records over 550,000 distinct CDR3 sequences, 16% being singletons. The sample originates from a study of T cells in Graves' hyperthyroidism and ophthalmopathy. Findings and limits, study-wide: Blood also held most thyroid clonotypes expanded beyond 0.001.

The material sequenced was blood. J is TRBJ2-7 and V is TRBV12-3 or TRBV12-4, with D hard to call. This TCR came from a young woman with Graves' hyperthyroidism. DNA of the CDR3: TGTGCCAGCAGACACGAAGAGTCGGCCTACGAGCAGTACTTC. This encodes CASRHEESAYEQYF.